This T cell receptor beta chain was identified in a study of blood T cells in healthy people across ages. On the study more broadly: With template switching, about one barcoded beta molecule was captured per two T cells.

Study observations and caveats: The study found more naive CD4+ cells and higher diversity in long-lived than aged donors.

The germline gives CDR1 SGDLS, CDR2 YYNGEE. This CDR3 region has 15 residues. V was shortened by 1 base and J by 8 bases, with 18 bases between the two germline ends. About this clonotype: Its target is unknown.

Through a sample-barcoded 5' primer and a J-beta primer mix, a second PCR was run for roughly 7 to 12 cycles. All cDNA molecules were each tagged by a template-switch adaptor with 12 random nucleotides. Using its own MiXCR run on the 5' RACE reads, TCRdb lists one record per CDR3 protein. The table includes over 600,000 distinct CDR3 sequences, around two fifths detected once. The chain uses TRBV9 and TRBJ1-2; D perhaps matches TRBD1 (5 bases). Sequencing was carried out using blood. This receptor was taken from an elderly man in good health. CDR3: CASSVRDLAGYGYTF. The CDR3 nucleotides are TGTGCCAGCAGCGTACGGGACCTGGCAGGATACGGCTACACCTTC.